This T cell receptor beta chain was found in a study of a mutant IDH1 vaccine in newly diagnosed glioma. Study summary: Visit V12 was at week 35; visit V13 was at week 47. Study-wide findings and caveats: Top peripheral T cell clonotype shifts appeared unrelated to pseudoprogression. Immune responses induced by vaccination arose in 93.3% of the patients.

The time point denotes: week 35, safety follow-up. Vaccination used 300 ug of mutant IDH1 20-mer peptide per dose, with topical imiquimod. Repertoires were generated with immunoSEQ multiplex PCR, while TCRdb's copy carries only in-frame clones and drops some. This sample has approximately 66,000 clones, with 80% to 90% found just once. On this clone itself: Its specificity is unknown.

The CDR3 sequence is 15 residues long. CDR1 is ENHRY, CDR2 SYGVKD, per germline. V dropped 0 bases and J dropped 1; count of bases not matched to a gene: 0. The V and J genes are TRBV10-3 and TRBJ1-1; TRBD1 agrees at 9 bases. The TCR comes from a man aged 25 to 40 with glioma. The sample was PBMCs, taken from a glioma patient whose treatment included an IDH1 peptide vaccine. The CDR3 sequence is CAISESGQGNTEAFF. In DNA form, the CDR3 reads TGTGCCATCAGTGAGTCGGGACAGGGGAACACTGAAGCTTTCTTT.